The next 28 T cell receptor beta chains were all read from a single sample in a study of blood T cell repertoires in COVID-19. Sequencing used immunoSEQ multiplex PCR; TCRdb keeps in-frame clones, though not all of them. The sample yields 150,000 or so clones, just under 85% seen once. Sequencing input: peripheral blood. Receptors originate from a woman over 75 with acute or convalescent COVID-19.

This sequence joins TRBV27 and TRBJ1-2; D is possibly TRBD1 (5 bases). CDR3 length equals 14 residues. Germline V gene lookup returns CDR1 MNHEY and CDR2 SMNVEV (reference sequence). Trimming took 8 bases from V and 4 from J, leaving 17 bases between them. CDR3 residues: CASGMGGISYGYTF. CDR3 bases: TGTGCCAGCGGAATGGGGGGAATTAGCTATGGCTACACCTTC.

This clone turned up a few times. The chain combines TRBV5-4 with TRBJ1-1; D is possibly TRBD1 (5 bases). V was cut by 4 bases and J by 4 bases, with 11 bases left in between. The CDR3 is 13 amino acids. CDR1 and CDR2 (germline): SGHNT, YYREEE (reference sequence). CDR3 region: CASSRNRGTEAFF. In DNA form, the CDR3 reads TGTGCCAGCAGCCGGAATAGGGGCACTGAAGCTTTCTTT.

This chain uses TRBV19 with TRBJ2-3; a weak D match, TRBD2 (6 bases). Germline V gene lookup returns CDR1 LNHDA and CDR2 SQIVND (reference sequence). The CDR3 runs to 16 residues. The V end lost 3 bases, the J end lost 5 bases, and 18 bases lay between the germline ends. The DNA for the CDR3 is TGTGCCAGTAGTATCCGTCGGGGAGGTAAGGTAGATACGCAGTATTTT. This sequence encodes CASSIRRGGKVDTQYF.

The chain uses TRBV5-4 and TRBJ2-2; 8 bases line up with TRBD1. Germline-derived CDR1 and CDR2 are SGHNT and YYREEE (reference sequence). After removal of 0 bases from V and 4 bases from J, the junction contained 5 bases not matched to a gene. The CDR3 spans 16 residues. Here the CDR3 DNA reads TGTGCCAGCAGCTTGGCCAGGGGGCCGGGCACCGGGGAGCTGTTTTTT. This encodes CASSLARGPGTGELFF.

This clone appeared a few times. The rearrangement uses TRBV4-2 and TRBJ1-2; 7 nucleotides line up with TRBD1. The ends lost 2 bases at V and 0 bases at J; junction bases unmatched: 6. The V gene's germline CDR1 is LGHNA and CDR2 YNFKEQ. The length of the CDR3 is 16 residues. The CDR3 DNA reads TGTGCCAGCAGCCAATTGGGACAGTTCGCTAACTATGGCTACACCTTC. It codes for CASSQLGQFANYGYTF.

The CDR3 region has the DNA TGTGCCATCAGCCCGGGGTTCCTAGCGGAAGACACAGATACGCAGTATTTT. It translates to CAISPGFLAEDTDTQYF. The genes are TRBV10-3 and TRBJ2-3, with 7 bases lining up with TRBD2. This CDR3 is built from 17 residues. The trim removed 6 bases at V and 2 bases at J, leaving 14 bases unmatched. CDR1 is ENHRY and CDR2 is SYGVKD in the germline V gene.

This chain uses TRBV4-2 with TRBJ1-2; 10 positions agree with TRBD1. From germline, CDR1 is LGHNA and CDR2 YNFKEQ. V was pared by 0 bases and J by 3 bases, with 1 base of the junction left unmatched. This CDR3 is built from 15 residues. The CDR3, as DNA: TGTGCCAGCAGCCAAGAGGGGACAGGGGACTATGGCTACACCTTC. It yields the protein CASSQEGTGDYGYTF.

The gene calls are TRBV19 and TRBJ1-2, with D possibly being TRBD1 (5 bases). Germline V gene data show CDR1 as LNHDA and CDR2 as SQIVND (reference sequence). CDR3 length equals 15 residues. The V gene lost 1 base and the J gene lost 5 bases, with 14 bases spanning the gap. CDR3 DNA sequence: TGTGCCAGTAGTATAGCCATGGGGGGTTTTTATGGCTACACCTTC. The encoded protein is CASSIAMGGFYGYTF.

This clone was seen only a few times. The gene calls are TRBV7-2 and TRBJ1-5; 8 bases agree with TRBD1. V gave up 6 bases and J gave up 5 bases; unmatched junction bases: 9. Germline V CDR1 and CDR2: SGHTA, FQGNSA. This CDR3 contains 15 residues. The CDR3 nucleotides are TGTGCCAGCAGTTCTACAGGGGGTTGGGATCAGCCCCAGCATTTT. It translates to CASSSTGGWDQPQHF.

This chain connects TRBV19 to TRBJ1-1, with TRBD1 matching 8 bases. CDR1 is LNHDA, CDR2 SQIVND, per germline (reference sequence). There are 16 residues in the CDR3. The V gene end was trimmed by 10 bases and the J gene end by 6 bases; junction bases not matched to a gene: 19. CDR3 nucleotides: TGTGCCATTACCCCCGGGACAGGTTTCACAGGGGCTGAAGCTTTCTTT. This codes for CAITPGTGFTGAEAFF.

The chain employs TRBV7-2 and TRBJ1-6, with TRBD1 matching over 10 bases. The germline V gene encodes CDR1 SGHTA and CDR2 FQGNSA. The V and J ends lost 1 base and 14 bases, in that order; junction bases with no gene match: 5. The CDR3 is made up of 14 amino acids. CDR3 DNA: TGTGCCAGCAGCTTAGAGGGACAGGGGTTCTCCCTCCACTTT. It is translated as CASSLEGQGFSLHF. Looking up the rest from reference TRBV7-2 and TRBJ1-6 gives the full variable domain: GAGVSQSPSNKVTEKGKDVELRCDPISGHTALYWYRQSLGQGLEFLIYFQGNSAPDKSGLPSDRFSAERTGGSVSTLTIQRTQQEDSAVYLCASSLEGQGFSLHFGNGTRLTVT.

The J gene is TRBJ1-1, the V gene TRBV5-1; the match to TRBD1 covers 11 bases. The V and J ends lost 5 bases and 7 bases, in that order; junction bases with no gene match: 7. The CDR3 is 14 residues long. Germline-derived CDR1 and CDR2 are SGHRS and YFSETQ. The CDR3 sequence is CASSSGTGGLEAFF. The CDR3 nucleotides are TGCGCCAGCAGTTCCGGGACAGGGGGGCTTGAAGCTTTCTTT.

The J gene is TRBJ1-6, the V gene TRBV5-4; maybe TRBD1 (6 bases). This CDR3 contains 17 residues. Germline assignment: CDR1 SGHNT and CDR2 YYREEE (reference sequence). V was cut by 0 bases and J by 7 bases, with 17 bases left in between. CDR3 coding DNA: TGTGCCAGCAGCTTGGGCGGGGGTGCAGGGGCCAATTCACCCCTCCACTTT. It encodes CASSLGGGAGANSPLHF.

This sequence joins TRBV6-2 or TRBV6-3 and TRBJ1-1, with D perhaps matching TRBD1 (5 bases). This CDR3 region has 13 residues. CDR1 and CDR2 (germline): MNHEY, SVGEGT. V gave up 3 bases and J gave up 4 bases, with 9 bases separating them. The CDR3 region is CASSYWGSTEAFF. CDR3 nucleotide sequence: TGTGCCAGCAGTTATTGGGGCAGCACTGAAGCTTTCTTT.

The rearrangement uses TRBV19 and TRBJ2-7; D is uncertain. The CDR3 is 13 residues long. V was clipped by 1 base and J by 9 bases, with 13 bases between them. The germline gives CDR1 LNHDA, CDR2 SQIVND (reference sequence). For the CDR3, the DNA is TGTGCCAGTAGTATAGGAGGCAGTGGCCTGCAGTACTTC. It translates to CASSIGGSGLQYF.

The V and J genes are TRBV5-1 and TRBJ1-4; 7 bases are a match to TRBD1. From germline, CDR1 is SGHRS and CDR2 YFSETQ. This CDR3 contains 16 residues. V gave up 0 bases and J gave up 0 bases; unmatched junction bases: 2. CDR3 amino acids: CASSLGDRSTNEKLFF. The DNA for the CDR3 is TGCGCCAGCAGCTTGGGGGACAGATCAACTAATGAAAAACTGTTTTTT.

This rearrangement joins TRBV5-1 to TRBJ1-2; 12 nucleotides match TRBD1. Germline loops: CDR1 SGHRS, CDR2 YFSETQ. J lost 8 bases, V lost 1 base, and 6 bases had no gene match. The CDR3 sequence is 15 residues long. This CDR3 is CASSLSGQGAEGYTF. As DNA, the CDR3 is TGCGCCAGCAGCTTGTCGGGACAGGGGGCTGAGGGCTACACCTTC.

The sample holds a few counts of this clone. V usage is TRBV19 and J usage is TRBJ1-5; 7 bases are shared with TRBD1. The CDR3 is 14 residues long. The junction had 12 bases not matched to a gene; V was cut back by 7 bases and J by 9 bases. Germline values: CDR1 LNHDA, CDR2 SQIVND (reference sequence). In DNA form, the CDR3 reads TGTGCCAGTATTGCGACAGGGATATTCGGGCCCCAGCATTTT. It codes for CASIATGIFGPQHF.

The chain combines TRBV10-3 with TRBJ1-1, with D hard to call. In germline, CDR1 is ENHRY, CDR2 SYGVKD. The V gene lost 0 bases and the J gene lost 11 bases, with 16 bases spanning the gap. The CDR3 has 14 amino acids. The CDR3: CAISESGTRGEAFF. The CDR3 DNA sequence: TGTGCCATCAGTGAGTCGGGCACCCGCGGGGAGGCTTTCTTT.

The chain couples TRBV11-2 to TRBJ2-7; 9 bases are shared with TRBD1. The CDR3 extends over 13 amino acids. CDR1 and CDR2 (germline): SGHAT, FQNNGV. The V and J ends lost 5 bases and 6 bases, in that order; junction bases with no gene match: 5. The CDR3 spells CASSRRDRAEQYF. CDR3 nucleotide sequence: TGTGCCAGCAGCCGCCGGGACAGGGCCGAGCAGTACTTC.

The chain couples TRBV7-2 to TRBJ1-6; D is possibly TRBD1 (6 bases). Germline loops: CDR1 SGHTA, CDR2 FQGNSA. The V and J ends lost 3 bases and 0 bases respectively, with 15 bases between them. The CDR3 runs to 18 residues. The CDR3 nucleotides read TGTGCCAGCAGCTTTTATAGGACAGCGAGCTCCTATAATTCACCCCTCCACTTT. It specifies CASSFYRTASSYNSPLHF.

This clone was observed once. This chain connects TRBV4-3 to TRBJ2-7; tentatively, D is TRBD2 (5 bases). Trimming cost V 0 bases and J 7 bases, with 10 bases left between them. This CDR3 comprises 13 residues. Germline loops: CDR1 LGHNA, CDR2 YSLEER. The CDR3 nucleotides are TGCGCCAGCAGCCAAGATCGTACGGGGGAGCAGTACTTC. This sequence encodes CASSQDRTGEQYF.

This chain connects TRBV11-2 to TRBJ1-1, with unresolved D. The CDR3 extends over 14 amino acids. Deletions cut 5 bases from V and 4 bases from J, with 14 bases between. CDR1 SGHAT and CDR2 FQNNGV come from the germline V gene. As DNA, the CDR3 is TGTGCCAGCAGCCTCCTGGCTGGGAGCACTGAAGCTTTCTTT. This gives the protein CASSLLAGSTEAFF.

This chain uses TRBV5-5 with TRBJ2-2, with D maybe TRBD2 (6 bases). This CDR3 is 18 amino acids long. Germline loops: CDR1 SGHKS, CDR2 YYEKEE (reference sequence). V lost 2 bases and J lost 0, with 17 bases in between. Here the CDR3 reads CASSFNLVGLSNTGELFF. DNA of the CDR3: TGTGCCAGCAGCTTTAACCTTGTGGGACTGTCGAACACCGGGGAGCTGTTTTTT.

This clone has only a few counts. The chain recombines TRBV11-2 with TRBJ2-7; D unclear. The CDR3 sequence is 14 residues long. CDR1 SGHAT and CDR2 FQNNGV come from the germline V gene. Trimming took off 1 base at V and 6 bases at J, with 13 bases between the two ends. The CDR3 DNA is TGTGCCAGCAGCTTAGTAATGCAGGTCGGCGAGCAGTACTTC. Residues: CASSLVMQVGEQYF.

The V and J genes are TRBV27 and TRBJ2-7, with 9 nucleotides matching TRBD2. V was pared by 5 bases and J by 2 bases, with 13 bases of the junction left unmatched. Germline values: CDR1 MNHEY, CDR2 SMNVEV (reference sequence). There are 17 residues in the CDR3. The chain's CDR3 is CASSPLWISGGPYEQYF. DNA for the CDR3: TGTGCCAGCAGTCCCCTCTGGATTAGCGGGGGACCCTACGAGCAGTACTTC.

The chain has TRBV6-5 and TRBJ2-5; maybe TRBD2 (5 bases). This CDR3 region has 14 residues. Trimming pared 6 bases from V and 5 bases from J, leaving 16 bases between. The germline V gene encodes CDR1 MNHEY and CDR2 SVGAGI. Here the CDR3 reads CASRDQLGLETQYF. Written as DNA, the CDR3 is TGTGCCAGCAGGGACCAACTAGGTTTGGAGACCCAGTACTTC.

CDR3 DNA: TGTGCCAGCAGCTTGAACAGGGGTGGCGATCAGCCCCAGCATTTT. Translated, it gives CASSLNRGGDQPQHF. The J gene is TRBJ1-5, the V gene TRBV13; TRBD1 matches at 7 bases. The CDR3 sequence is 15 residues long. Germline CDR1 PRHDT, CDR2 FYEKMQ (reference sequence). V lost 3 bases, J lost 5 bases, and 7 bases stayed unmatched. Drawing the rest from reference TRBV13 and TRBJ1-5, the complete variable domain is AAGVIQSPRHLIKEKRETATLKCYPIPRHDTVYWYQQGPGQDPQFLISFYEKMQSDKGSIPDRFSAQQFSDYHSELNMSSLELGDSALYFCASSLNRGGDQPQHFGDGTRLSIL.